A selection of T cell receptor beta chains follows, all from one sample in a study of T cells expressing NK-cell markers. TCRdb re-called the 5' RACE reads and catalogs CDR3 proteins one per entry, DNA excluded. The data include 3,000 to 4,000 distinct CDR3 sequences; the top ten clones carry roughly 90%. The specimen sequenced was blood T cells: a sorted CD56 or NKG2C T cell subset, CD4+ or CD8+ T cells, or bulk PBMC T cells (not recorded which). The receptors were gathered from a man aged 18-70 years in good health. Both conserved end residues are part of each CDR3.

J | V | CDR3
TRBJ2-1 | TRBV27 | CASRPGTAYNEQFF
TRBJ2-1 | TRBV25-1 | CASSDVHEQFF
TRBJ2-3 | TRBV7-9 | CASSLAEVVGFTDTQYF
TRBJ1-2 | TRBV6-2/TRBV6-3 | CASSPRRGANYGYTF
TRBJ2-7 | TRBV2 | CASSLGQAGIYEQYF
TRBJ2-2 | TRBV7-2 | CASSLLGVTGELFF
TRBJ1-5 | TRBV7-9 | CASSPGTQQPQHF
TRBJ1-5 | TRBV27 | CASSLHSNQPQHF
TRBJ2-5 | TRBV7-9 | CASKNAKLADETQYF
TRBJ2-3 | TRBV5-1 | CASSAPASTDTQYF
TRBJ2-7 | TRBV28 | CATGRLGSYEQYF
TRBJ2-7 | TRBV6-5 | CASSYTGTGYQYF
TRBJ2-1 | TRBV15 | CATRDPGTSGLGEQFF
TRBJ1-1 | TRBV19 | CASSIDPGTVNTEAFF
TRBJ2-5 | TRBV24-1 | CATRDSKETQYF
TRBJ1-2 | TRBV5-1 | CASSPPPSGTGVDGYTF
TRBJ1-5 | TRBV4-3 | CASSQDLQGDQPQHF
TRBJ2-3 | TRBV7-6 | CASSPRVAGAPTDTQYF
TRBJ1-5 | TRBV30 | CAWNRYSNQPQHF
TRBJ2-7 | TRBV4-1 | CASSPPTTSGANPYEQYF
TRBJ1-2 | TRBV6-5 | CASSYSNGYGYTF
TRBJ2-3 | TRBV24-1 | CATSDPRDRSSTDTQYF
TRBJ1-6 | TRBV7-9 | CASSPGQARPAPLHF
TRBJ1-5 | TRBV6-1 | CASINRQGWNPQHF
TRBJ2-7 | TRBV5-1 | CASSLTDSIFYEQYF
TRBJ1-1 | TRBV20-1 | CSAKLGQYTEAFF
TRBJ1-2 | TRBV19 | CASSIVSPNYGYTF
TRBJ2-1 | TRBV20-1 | CSASNNNEQFF
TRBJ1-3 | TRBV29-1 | CSVLLTGNTIYF